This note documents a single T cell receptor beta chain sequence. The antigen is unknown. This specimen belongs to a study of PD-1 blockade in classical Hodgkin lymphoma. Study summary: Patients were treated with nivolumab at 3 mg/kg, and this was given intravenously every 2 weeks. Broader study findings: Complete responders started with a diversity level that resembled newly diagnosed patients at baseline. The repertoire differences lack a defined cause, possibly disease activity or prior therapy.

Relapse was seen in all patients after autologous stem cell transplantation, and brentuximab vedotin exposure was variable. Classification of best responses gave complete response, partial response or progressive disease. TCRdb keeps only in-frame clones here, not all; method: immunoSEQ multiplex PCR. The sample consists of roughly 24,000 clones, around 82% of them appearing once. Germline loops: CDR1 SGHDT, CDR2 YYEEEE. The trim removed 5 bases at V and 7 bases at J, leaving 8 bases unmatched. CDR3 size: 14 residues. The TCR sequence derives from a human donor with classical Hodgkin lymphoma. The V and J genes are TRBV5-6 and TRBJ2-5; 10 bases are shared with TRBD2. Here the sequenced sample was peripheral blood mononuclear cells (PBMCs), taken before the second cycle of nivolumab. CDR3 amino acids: CASSSTSGTGTQYF. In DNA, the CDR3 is TGTGCCAGCAGTTCCACTAGCGGGACGGGGACCCAGTACTTC.